This TCR beta chain was profiled in a study of blood T cell repertoires in COVID-19. Study-level information: The United States, Italy and Spain supplied acute and convalescent COVID-19 samples. The analysed material was cDNA or gDNA that came from T cells, B-cell-depleted T cells, or PBMCs.

This CDR3 spans 11 amino acids. Trimming left V 4 bases short and J 11 bases short, with 11 bases between. This clone has a handful of counts. Original data processing: Cell counts per sample came from amplifying reference gene primers. Produced via immunoSEQ multiplex PCR; TCRdb's table is partial and in-frame only. The V and J calls and clone size are taken from that table; D and trimming were inferred from the DNA. Among 250,000 to 350,000 clones listed, roughly 88% were seen once. The gene calls are TRBV12-3 or TRBV12-4 and TRBJ1-1; a weak D match, TRBD1 (5 bases). Sequencing input: peripheral blood. This sequence originates from a woman aged 50 to 60 with active or convalescent COVID-19. CDR3 in amino acids: CASSSMTVAFF. CDR3 nucleotide sequence: TGTGCCAGCAGTTCTATGACAGTTGCTTTCTTT.